This is a list of T cell receptor beta chains from one sample in a study of blood T cells in healthy people across ages. TCRdb processed the 5' RACE reads anew with MiXCR; each CDR3 protein has one entry. The table includes around 1,100,000 distinct CDR3 sequences, 35% to 40% detected once. What was sequenced was blood. Source of these receptors: a man aged 18-30 years in good health. Each CDR3 is given with its conserved first and last residue. The D gene is left open where the match is weak. Clone size is shown for a subset of rows, as once, few, many or a class of expanded clone.

D gene | J gene | clone size | V gene | CDR3 DNA | CDR3 protein
TRBD1 | TRBJ1-2 | once | TRBV7-2 | TGTGCCAGCAGCTTAGTTTTCGGGACAGGGCCTTCTCCCCGTGACTACACCTTC | CASSLVFGTGPSPRDYTF
NA | TRBJ1-2 | once | TRBV6-5 | TGTGCCAGCAGTTACCGGGGGCTATATGGCTACACCTTC | CASSYRGLYGYTF
NA | TRBJ1-1 | NA | TRBV20-1 | TGCAGTGCTAAAGGGATCATGAACACTGAAGCTTTCTTT | CSAKGIMNTEAFF
NA | TRBJ1-5 | NA | TRBV28 | TGTGCCAGCAGTGGGCGGACTAGCAATCAGCCCCAGCATTTT | CASSGRTSNQPQHF
NA | TRBJ1-1 | NA | TRBV20-1 | TGCAGTGCTGCCCGGGGAAGCACTGAAGCTTTCTTT | CSAARGSTEAFF
NA | TRBJ2-6 | few | TRBV14 | TGTGCCAGCAGCCAAGGTCCTAGGGGATATGGGGCCAACGTCCTGACTTTC | CASSQGPRGYGANVLTF
TRBD1 | TRBJ2-3 | few | TRBV14 | TGTGCCAGCAGCCATGGACAGGGCGAGAACACAGATACGCAGTATTTT | CASSHGQGENTDTQYF
TRBD1 | TRBJ2-1 | NA | TRBV28 | TGTGCCAGCAGACCGGGACAGGGGAGAGTAGTCGATGAGCAGTTCTTC | CASRPGQGRVVDEQFF
TRBD1 | TRBJ1-3 | NA | TRBV7-6 | TGTGCCAGCAGCGCCCCGACAGGGGCTGGAAACACCATATATTTT | CASSAPTGAGNTIYF
NA | TRBJ1-6 | NA | TRBV21-1 | TGTGCCAGCAGCAAAGGGGGGATTGTGGGGGATAATTCACCCCTCCACTTT | CASSKGGIVGDNSPLHF
TRBD1 | TRBJ1-2 | NA | TRBV4-1 | TGCGCCAGCAACCCAAACAGGGGGGATAAGGCTGGCTACACCTTC | CASNPNRGDKAGYTF
NA | TRBJ1-2 | NA | TRBV11-2 | TGTGCCAGCAGCCCGACCCCAGACTTCTATGGCTACACCTTC | CASSPTPDFYGYTF
NA | TRBJ2-5 | NA | TRBV12-3/TRBV12-4 | TGTGCCAGCAGTTTTGAGGTCTCGGGGACCCAGTACTTC | CASSFEVSGTQYF
NA | TRBJ1-1 | NA | TRBV7-2 | TGTGCCAGCAGCTTAGCGTCGGTTGCGAACACTGAAGCTTTCTTT | CASSLASVANTEAFF
NA | TRBJ2-1 | few | TRBV28 | TGTGCCAGCAGTTTAATTCCAGGGGAATACAATGAGCAGTTCTTC | CASSLIPGEYNEQFF
TRBD1 | TRBJ2-7 | few | TRBV12-3/TRBV12-4 | TGTGCCAGCAGTTTAGCCGGGACAGAGGTTTACGAGCAGTACTTC | CASSLAGTEVYEQYF
NA | TRBJ2-7 | few | TRBV4-3 | TGCGCCAGCAGCCAAGGGGTCGGTCACAATGAGCAGTACTTC | CASSQGVGHNEQYF
NA | TRBJ1-5 | NA | TRBV20-1 | TGCAGTGCTAGTCCTCGGGGGATTGAGCCCCAGCATTTT | CSASPRGIEPQHF
NA | TRBJ1-4 | many | TRBV7-2 | TGTGCCAGCAGCTCGCAGAGACAGCTTGAGGAAAAACTGTTTTTT | CASSSQRQLEEKLFF
NA | TRBJ1-1 | few | TRBV12-3/TRBV12-4 | TGTGCCAGCAGTTTAGTAGAAGAAGCTTTCTTT | CASSLVEEAFF
NA | TRBJ2-1 | NA | TRBV4-1 | TGCGCCAGCAGCCAAGGATCCCATGAGCAGTTCTTC | CASSQGSHEQFF